This paragraph reports one T cell receptor beta chain. Its target is not known. CDR3 length: 15 residues. The germline V and J ends were trimmed by 2 bases and 4 bases, with 13 bases remaining between them. Germline V gene sequence: CDR1 SNHLY, CDR2 FYNNEI. Approximately 30,000 T cell genomes (around 200 ng DNA) went into each sorted-subset replicate. Using immunoSEQ multiplex PCR, the repertoire was profiled, and TCRdb retains in-frame clones only, with some absent. The repertoire consists of about 380,000 clones, with roughly 96% occurring once and the leading ten covering less than 0.35%. This specimen belongs to a study of shared clonotypes between healthy human individuals. Study findings and constraints: Non-shared clonotypes had lower generation probabilities than clonotypes shared by all four sorted-subset donors.

CD8 memory combined CD45RO+ cells with CCR7-negative CD45RA+ TemRA cells. Sequencing was done on a sample of memory CD8+ T cells sorted from blood. The subset denotes: CD45RO+ cells pooled with CCR7-negative TemRA cells. The receptor was derived from a man aged 30 to 45 in good health. The V gene is TRBV2, the J gene TRBJ2-3, with a tentative D call TRBD1 (6 bases). The CDR3 DNA is TGTGCCAGCAGTGAACTCCTTACAGGGCCAGATACGCAGTATTTT. This gives the protein CASSELLTGPDTQYF.